What follows are 16 T cell receptor beta chains derived from one specimen sequenced in a study of cytomegalovirus exposure and HLA in healthy donors (dated by TCRdb to 2016 to 2017). Library generation was performed with the immunoSEQ multiplex PCR assay. For the multiplex PCR, a mixture combining 60 forward primers for TCR Vbeta segments and 13 reverse primers for TCR Jbeta segments was used. Sourced from immuneACCESS, this table was stored by TCRdb with only in-frame sequences that have V and J called. A share of the clones is absent; for the studies checked, an unresolved V gene accounts for under half, and the remainder has no known explanation. The sample table contains approximately 100,000 clones; only one count was recorded for under 85% of them. Together, the top ten hold about 1.9% of the sample. Sequenced input: PBMCs. The source of these receptors is a woman between 40 and 50 years old in good health and CMV-seronegative.

In this sample, this clone turned up once. The CDR3 region has the DNA TGTGCCAGCAGCTTAGGGAAAGACAGGGGGTATGGCTACACCTTC. Encoded protein: CASSLGKDRGYGYTF. The chain combines TRBV7-2 with TRBJ1-2, with 9 nucleotides matching TRBD1. The V gene end was trimmed by 1 base and the J gene end by 5 bases; junction bases not matched to a gene: 5. CDR1 and CDR2 (germline): SGHTA, FQGNSA. The CDR3 runs to 15 residues.

This clone was recorded a few times. The chain recombines TRBV29-1 with TRBJ1-2; no firm D call. This CDR3 is 12 amino acids long. Germline V gene data show CDR1 as SQVTM and CDR2 as ANQGSEA. Trimming left V 3 bases short and J 5 bases short, with 10 bases between. The CDR3 DNA sequence: TGCAGCGTTGAGTGGCAGACATATGGCTACACCTTC. Protein sequence: CSVEWQTYGYTF. Full variable domain (outside the CDR3, taken from reference TRBV29-1 and TRBJ1-2): SAVISQKPSRDICQRGTSLTIQCQVDSQVTMMFWYRQQPGQSLTLIATANQGSEATYESGFVIDKFPISRPNLTFSTLTVSNMSPEDSSIYLCSVEWQTYGYTFGSGTRLTVV.

CDR3 residues: CASSLQGSNQPQHF. The CDR3 DNA follows: TGTGCCAGCAGCCTACAGGGTAGCAATCAGCCCCAGCATTTT. The genes are TRBV7-8 and TRBJ1-5; D is perhaps TRBD1 (6 bases). V gave up 5 bases and J gave up 0 bases, with 8 bases separating them. The germline V gene has CDR1 SGHVS and CDR2 FQNEAQ. This CDR3 region has 14 residues.

The chain combines TRBV19 with TRBJ2-5; 10 bases map to TRBD2. The V gene's germline CDR1 is LNHDA and CDR2 SQIVND (reference sequence). V shed 3 bases, J shed 0 bases, and the junction held 7 bases outside the gene matches. The CDR3 runs to 17 residues. In DNA, the CDR3 is TGTGCCAGTAGTATGCGACTAGCGGGCACCCACCAAGAGACCCAGTACTTC. Its translation is CASSMRLAGTHQETQYF.

This chain connects TRBV19 to TRBJ1-4; TRBD1 aligns across 8 bases. The CDR3 contains 17 residues. Germline CDR1 LNHDA, CDR2 SQIVND (reference sequence). After removal of 6 bases from V and 4 bases from J, the junction contained 13 bases not matched to a gene. CDR3 coding DNA: TGTGCCAGTAGCTCCCCCCGGGACAGGCGGGTTAATGAAAAACTGTTTTTT. Protein sequence: CASSSPRDRRVNEKLFF.

The genes are TRBV18 and TRBJ2-2; 7 bases are shared with TRBD1. Germline V CDR1 and CDR2: KGHSH, LQKENI. J lost 6 bases, V lost 4 bases, and 5 bases had no gene match. The CDR3 has 14 amino acids. Here the CDR3 DNA reads TGTGCCAGCTCACAGGGGGCGGATTCCGGGGAGCTGTTTTTT. Its protein is CASSQGADSGELFF.

This chain links TRBV6-5 with TRBJ2-5; perhaps TRBD2 as D (6 bases). The last part of the DNA fits TRBJ2-7 better; the J call may be wrong. Germline values: CDR1 MNHEY, CDR2 SVGAGI. The CDR3 loop spans 12 amino acids. The CDR3 DNA reads TGTGCCAGCAGCCCCGGGGGTGGCGAGCAGTACTTC. Encoded protein: CASSPGGGEQYF.

This clone showed up just a few times. The rearrangement joins TRBV5-4 to TRBJ2-5; 7 bases line up with TRBD1. The CDR3 loop spans 15 amino acids. V dropped 3 bases and J dropped 4; count of bases not matched to a gene: 9. CDR1 is SGHNT and CDR2 is YYREEE in the germline V gene (reference sequence). The CDR3 here is CASSSAYRGRETQYF. CDR3 nucleotide sequence: TGTGCCAGCAGCTCCGCCTACAGGGGAAGAGAGACCCAGTACTTC.

The chain carries TRBV9 and TRBJ2-3, with a possible D match to TRBD2 (5 bases). The CDR3 spans 15 residues. Germline values: CDR1 SGDLS, CDR2 YYNGEE. The V end lost 0 bases, the J end lost 1 base, and 9 bases lay between the germline ends. DNA of the CDR3: TGTGCCAGCAGCGTAGTGGACTTACGCACAGATACGCAGTATTTT. Protein: CASSVVDLRTDTQYF.

The gene calls are TRBV7-9 and TRBJ2-7; TRBD1 matches at 9 bases. The CDR3 is 14 amino acids. Germline lookup yields CDR1 SEHNR and CDR2 FQNEAQ (reference sequence). V lost 4 bases to trimming and J lost 1 base; unmatched junction nucleotides: 2. The CDR3 coding sequence is TGTGCCAGCAGCTCCGGGACAGGGTCCTACGAGCAGTACTTC. Translated, it gives CASSSGTGSYEQYF.

The chain is built from TRBV5-4 and TRBJ2-7, with 11 bases lining up with TRBD2. With 4 bases clipped from V and 1 base from J, the junction kept 4 bases outside the gene matches. Germline CDR1 and CDR2: SGHNT and YYREEE (reference sequence). CDR3 length: 15 amino acids. The CDR3 loop is CASSPLAGGSYEQYF. The DNA for the CDR3 is TGTGCCAGCAGCCCGCTAGCGGGGGGTTCCTACGAGCAGTACTTC.

V usage is TRBV7-8 and J usage is TRBJ2-5, with 7 bases identical to TRBD2. The V segment lost 5 bases and the J segment 2 bases; nucleotides outside the gene matches: 2. The CDR3 contains 13 residues. Germline V gives CDR1 SGHVS, CDR2 FQNEAQ. The CDR3 here is CASSPGGQETQYF. Written as DNA, the CDR3 is TGTGCCAGCAGCCCGGGGGGACAAGAGACCCAGTACTTC.

CDR3 loop: CASSSLLERALGDEQYF. The DNA of the CDR3 is TGTGCCAGCAGCTCTTTATTAGAGAGGGCCCTGGGCGACGAGCAGTACTTC. The rearrangement joins TRBV5-4 to TRBJ2-7, with D tentatively TRBD2 (5 bases). V lost 3 bases and J 5 bases, leaving 24 bases between the germline ends. The CDR3 consists of 17 residues. Looked up from germline, CDR1 is SGHNT and CDR2 is YYREEE (reference sequence).

With respect to this clone: Other DNA sequences in the same sample also yield this CDR3. V is TRBV18 and J is TRBJ1-4; TRBD1 agrees at 7 bases. The length of the CDR3 is 13 residues. The germline V gene has CDR1 KGHSH and CDR2 LQKENI. The ends lost 6 bases at V and 4 bases at J; junction bases unmatched: 2. The CDR3 sequence: CASSRDSNEKLFF. For the CDR3, the DNA is TGTGCCAGCTCCAGGGACAGTAATGAAAAACTGTTTTTT.

This chain joins TRBV29-1 and TRBJ2-5, with a possible D match to TRBD2 (5 bases). This CDR3 comprises 14 residues. Trimming stripped 0 bases from V and 2 bases from J, with 10 bases between. Germline V gene data show CDR1 as SQVTM and CDR2 as ANQGSEA. CDR3 residues: CSVEDRGQQETQYF. For the CDR3, the DNA is TGCAGCGTTGAAGATCGAGGGCAGCAAGAGACCCAGTACTTC.

CDR3 sequence: CAGGVKNIQYF. The CDR3 region has the DNA TGCGCCGGAGGGGTCAAAAACATTCAGTACTTC. The chain combines TRBV10-1 with TRBJ2-4, with TRBD2 as a possible D gene (6 bases). Germline values: CDR1 WNHNN, CDR2 SYGVQD (reference sequence). This CDR3 region has 11 residues. V lost 11 bases, J lost 3 bases, and 8 bases lay in between.